The entry that follows covers one T cell receptor beta chain sequence. What it binds is unknown. This specimen belongs to a study of blood T cells in healthy people across ages. Study outcomes and limitations: The study found TCR beta diversity correlated strongly with naive T cell percentage.

Alongside a J-beta primer mix, a sample-barcoded 5' primer served in a second PCR lasting about 7 to 11 cycles. Every sample produced at least 3 million CDR3-containing paired-end reads. MiXCR was run by TCRdb on the 5' RACE reads, yielding one entry per CDR3 protein. In the table there are 780,000 or so distinct CDR3 sequences, just under 25% of which are singletons. Trimming took 4 bases from V and 4 from J, leaving 16 bases between them. There are 16 residues in the CDR3. From germline, CDR1 is SEHNR and CDR2 FQNEAQ (reference sequence). Per-sample yields of isolated PBMCs were at least 7 million. These data also featured in a second study, about T cells of mothers and their children.

The chain combines TRBV7-9 with TRBJ1-4; weak D call: TRBD1 (6 bases). Sequencing input: blood. This TCR was sampled from a boy aged 10-17 years in good health. CDR3 residues: CASSSPGQRVNEKLFF. DNA for the CDR3: TGTGCCAGCAGCTCGCCCGGACAGAGAGTTAATGAAAAACTGTTTTTT.